This entry is about one T cell receptor beta chain. The data derive from a study of T cell changes during pregnancy in multiple sclerosis. Some clones are missing from TCRdb's copy, which holds only in-frame ones; the method was immunoSEQ multiplex PCR. The sample shows roughly 40,000 clones, about 91% of them seen only once. The ends lost 1 base at V and 4 bases at J; junction bases unmatched: 8. The length of the CDR3 is 16 residues. In germline, CDR1 is LGHNA, CDR2 YSLEER. J is TRBJ1-1 and V is TRBV4-3; 8 bases are a match to TRBD1. This TCR came from a female donor with multiple sclerosis, enrolled in a pregnancy study. The sample consisted of CD4+ T cells from peripheral blood mononuclear cells, taken before pregnancy. CDR3 residues: CASSQGAGGLFTEAFF. In DNA form, the CDR3 reads TGCGCCAGCAGCCAAGGGGCAGGGGGCCTATTCACTGAAGCTTTCTTT.